This T cell receptor beta chain was captured by sequencing in a study of shared clonotypes between healthy human individuals. Sequencing was performed with immunoSEQ multiplex PCR; in TCRdb, only in-frame clones are kept and a portion is missing. The sample consists of millions of clones, around nine tenths of them appearing once. The CDR3 sequence is 14 residues long. CDR1 MNHEY and CDR2 SVGAGI come from the germline V gene. V gave up 5 bases and J gave up 0 bases, with 11 bases separating them. The rearrangement uses TRBV6-5 and TRBJ2-7; D might be TRBD1 (6 bases). Sequenced input: naive CD4+ T cells sorted from blood. Regarding subset: CD45RA+ positively selected. The clonotype originates from a man aged 18-30 years in good health. CDR3 in DNA: TGTGCCAGCAGTCCGAGGACAGACTCCTACGAGCAGTACTTC. It specifies CASSPRTDSYEQYF.